This TCR beta chain was identified in a study of blood T cell repertoires in COVID-19. Turning to the study itself: Whether acute or convalescent, the COVID-19 samples came from the United States, Italy and Spain. The cDNA or gDNA used as material had been derived from T cells, B-cell-depleted T cells, or PBMCs.

Per the study methods: Estimated nucleated cell counts came from reference gene primer amplification. TCRdb's table, derived via immunoSEQ multiplex PCR, lists solely in-frame clones and lacks some. V and J calls plus clone size are reproduced from that table; the DNA served to infer D and trimming. In the table there are roughly 200,000 clones, around 91% of which are singletons. Sequenced input: peripheral blood. The TCR comes from a man aged 50-59 years with acute or convalescent COVID-19.

The CDR3 spells CATSGDSWEKLFF. The CDR3, as DNA: TGTGCCACCAGCGGTGACAGCTGGGAAAAACTGTTTTTT. The chain links TRBV15 to TRBJ1-4, with D possibly TRBD1 on 5 matching bases. CDR3 length: 13 amino acids. The V end was cut by 5 bases, the J end by 8 bases, with 12 bases between. CDR1 and CDR2 from the germline V gene are LNHNV and YYDKDF (reference sequence).